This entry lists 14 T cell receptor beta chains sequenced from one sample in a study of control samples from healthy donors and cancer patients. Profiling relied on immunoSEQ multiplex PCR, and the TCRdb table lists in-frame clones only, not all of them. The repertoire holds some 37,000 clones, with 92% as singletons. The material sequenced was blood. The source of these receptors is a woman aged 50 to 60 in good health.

The CDR3 DNA is TGCAGTGCTAGTTTCGGGCGGACCCAGCATTTT. Its translation: CSASFGRTQHF. The V call is TRBV20-1, the J call TRBJ1-5; the D is unclear. Germline V lookup: CDR1 DFQATT, CDR2 SNEGSKA (reference sequence). V was clipped by 3 bases and J by 11 bases, with 11 bases between them. This CDR3 has 11 residues.

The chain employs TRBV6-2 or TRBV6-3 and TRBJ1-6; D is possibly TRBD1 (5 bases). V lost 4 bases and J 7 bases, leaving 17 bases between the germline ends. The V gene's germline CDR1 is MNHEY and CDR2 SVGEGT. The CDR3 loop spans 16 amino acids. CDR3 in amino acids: CASSSSGGGTNSPLHF. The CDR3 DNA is TGTGCCAGCAGTTCCTCCGGGGGGGGAACGAATTCACCCCTCCACTTT.

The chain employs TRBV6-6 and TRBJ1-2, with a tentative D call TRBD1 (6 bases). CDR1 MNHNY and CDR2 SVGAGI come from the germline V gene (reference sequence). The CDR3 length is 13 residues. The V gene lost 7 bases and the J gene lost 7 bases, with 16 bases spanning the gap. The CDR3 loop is CASNHGGRSGYTF. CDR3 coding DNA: TGTGCCAGCAACCATGGGGGCAGGTCTGGCTACACCTTC.

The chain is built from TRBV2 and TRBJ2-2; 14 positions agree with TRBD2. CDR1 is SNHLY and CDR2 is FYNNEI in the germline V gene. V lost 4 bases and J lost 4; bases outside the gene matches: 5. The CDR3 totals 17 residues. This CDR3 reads CASSGGLAGVRTGELFF. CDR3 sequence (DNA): TGTGCCAGCAGTGGGGGACTAGCGGGGGTTCGCACCGGGGAGCTGTTTTTT.

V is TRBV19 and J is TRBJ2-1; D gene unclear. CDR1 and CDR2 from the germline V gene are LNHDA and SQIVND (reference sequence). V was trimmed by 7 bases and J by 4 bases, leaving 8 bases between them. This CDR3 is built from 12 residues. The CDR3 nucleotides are TGTGCCAGTACCACCGGTTACAATGAGCAGTTCTTC. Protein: CASTTGYNEQFF.

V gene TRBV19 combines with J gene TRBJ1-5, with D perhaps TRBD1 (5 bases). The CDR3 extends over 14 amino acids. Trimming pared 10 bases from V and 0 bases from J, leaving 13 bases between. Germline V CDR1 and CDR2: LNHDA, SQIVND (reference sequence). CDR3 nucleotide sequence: TGTGCCACCACCTACAGGATTAGCAATCAGCCCCAGCATTTT. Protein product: CATTYRISNQPQHF.

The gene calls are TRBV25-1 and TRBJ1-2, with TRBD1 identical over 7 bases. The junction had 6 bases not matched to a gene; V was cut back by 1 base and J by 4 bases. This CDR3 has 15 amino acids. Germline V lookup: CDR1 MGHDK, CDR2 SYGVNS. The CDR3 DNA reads TGTGCCAGCAGTGAATCCGGGGACAGCTTCTATGGCTACACCTTC. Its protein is CASSESGDSFYGYTF.

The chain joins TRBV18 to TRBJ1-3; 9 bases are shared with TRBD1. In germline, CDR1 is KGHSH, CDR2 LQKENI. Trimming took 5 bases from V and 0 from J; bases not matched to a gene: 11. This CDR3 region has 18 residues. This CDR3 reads CASSTGTGSLLSGNTIYF. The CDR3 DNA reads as TGTGCCAGCTCAACGGGGACAGGGTCCCTGCTCTCTGGAAACACCATATATTTT.

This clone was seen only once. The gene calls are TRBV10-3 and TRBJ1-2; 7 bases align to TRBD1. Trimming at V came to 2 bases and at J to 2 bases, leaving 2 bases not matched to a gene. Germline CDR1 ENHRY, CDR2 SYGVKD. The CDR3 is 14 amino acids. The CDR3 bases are TGTGCCATCAGTGAGCTCAGGGGGAACTATGGCTACACCTTC. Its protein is CAISELRGNYGYTF.

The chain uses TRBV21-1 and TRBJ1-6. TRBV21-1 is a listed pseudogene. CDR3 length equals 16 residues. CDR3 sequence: CASSLHGSWRDSPLHF. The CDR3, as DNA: TGTGCCAGCAGTTTGCACGGTTCCTGGAGGGATTCACCCCTCCACTTT.

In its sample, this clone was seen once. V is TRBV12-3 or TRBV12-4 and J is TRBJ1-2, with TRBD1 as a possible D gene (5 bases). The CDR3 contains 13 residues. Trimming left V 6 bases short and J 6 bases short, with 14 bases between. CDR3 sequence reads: CASSDTGRHGYTF. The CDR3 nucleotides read TGTGCCAGCAGCGATACGGGACGGCATGGCTACACCTTC.

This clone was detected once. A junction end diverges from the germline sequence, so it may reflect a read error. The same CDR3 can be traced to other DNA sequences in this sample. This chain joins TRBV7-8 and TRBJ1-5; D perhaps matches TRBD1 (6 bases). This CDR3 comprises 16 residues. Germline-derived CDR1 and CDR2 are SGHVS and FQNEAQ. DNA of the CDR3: TGTGCCAGTAGCTCCACAGGGTTTCATAGCAATCAGCCCCAGCATTTT. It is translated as CASSSTGFHSNQPQHF.

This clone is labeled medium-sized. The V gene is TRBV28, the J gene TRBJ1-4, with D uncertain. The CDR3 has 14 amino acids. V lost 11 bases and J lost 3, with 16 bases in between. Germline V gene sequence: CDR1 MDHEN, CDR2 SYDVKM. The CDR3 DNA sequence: TGTGCCTCCCAACCGACCCTTCCTAATGAAAAACTGTTTTTT. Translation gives CASQPTLPNEKLFF.

CDR3 loop: CASSPGTGVSPLHF. The CDR3 DNA sequence: TGTGCCAGCAGTCCCGGGACAGGGGTCTCACCCCTCCACTTT. This rearrangement joins TRBV6-4 to TRBJ1-6; TRBD1 aligns across 10 bases. CDR3 size: 14 residues. Germline V gene sequence: CDR1 MRHNA, CDR2 SNTAGT. J lost 10 bases, V lost 5 bases, and 5 bases had no gene match.